A single sample is the source of the 18 T cell receptor beta chains below, sequenced in a study of PD-1 blockade in classical Hodgkin lymphoma (dated by TCRdb to the early 2020s). This sample's time point label indicates: cycle 4 day 1 (C4D1), after six to seven weeks of nivolumab. All trial patients had relapsed after autologous stem cell transplantation, with cohorts A, B and C differing in prior brentuximab vedotin exposure. The protocol used for the library was the immunoSEQ multiplex PCR assay. Entries here come from immuneACCESS through TCRdb and include only in-frame sequences with V and J called. Some clones fail to appear in such tables; in the studies checked, an unresolved V gene covers under half of the shortfall, and the cause of the remainder is unknown. For this sample there are 75,000 to 100,000 clones; approximately 94% appear just once. 1.5% to 2.5% of the sample belongs to the ten largest clones.

The sequences come from peripheral blood mononuclear cells (PBMCs), collected before the fourth cycle of nivolumab. All receptors derive from a human donor with classical Hodgkin lymphoma.

This chain uses TRBV27 with TRBJ1-6; TRBD1 agrees at 7 bases. V trimming: 2 bases; J trimming: 9 bases; junction bases outside the gene matches: 13. The CDR3 spans 17 residues. CDR1 is MNHEY, CDR2 SMNVEV, per germline (reference sequence). Here the CDR3 DNA reads TGTGCCAGCAGTTTACTCGGGACAGCCGGTGGGGGTTCACCCCTCCACTTT. It specifies CASSLLGTAGGGSPLHF.

This clone was counted only a few times. In nucleotides, the CDR3 is TGTGCCAGCAGCTTAGAGGCATCTTTAAGCACTGAAGCTTTCTTT. It encodes CASSLEASLSTEAFF. The chain is built from TRBV7-6 and TRBJ1-1; no definite D call. This CDR3 is built from 15 residues. Germline CDR1 is SGHVS and CDR2 is FNYEAQ. V lost 1 base to trimming and J lost 4 bases, with 13 bases between them. The full variable domain, rest sourced from reference TRBV7-6 and TRBJ1-1, is GAGVSQSPRYKVTKRGQDVALRCDPISGHVSLYWYRQALGQGPEFLTYFNYEAQQDKSGLPNDRFSAERPEGSISTLTIQRTEQRDSAMYRCASSLEASLSTEAFFGQGTRLTVV.

The chain uses TRBV28 and TRBJ2-1; tentative D call: TRBD1 (5 bases). The CDR3 has 12 amino acids. The germline V and J ends were trimmed by 6 bases and 6 bases, with 9 bases remaining between them. Germline loops: CDR1 MDHEN, CDR2 SYDVKM. The CDR3 is CASRIGANEQFF. The CDR3 DNA reads as TGTGCCAGCAGGATTGGGGCCAATGAGCAGTTCTTC. The whole variable domain, remainder taken from reference TRBV28 and TRBJ2-1, is DVKVTQSSRYLVKRTGEKVFLECVQDMDHENMFWYRQDPGLGLRLIYFSYDVKMKEKGDIPEGYSVSREKKERFSLILESASTNQTSMYLCASRIGANEQFFGPGTRLTVL.

V gene TRBV2 combines with J gene TRBJ1-5; D gene uncertain. Germline V gene sequence: CDR1 SNHLY, CDR2 FYNNEI. The V and J ends lost 4 bases and 8 bases respectively, with 9 bases between them. This CDR3 comprises 12 residues. CDR3 in amino acids: CASSGWVEPQHF. In nucleotides, the CDR3 is TGTGCCAGCAGTGGCTGGGTTGAGCCCCAGCATTTT.

V gene TRBV7-9 combines with J gene TRBJ1-1; D gene ambiguous. V was trimmed by 1 base and J by 3 bases, leaving 18 bases between them. This CDR3 region has 17 residues. Germline CDR1 and CDR2: SEHNR and FQNEAQ (reference sequence). The CDR3 DNA is TGTGCCAGCAGCTTAGGTCCGAACCGGGTGGTAGACACTGAAGCTTTCTTT. Translated, it gives CASSLGPNRVVDTEAFF.

The genes are TRBV5-1 and TRBJ1-2; D possibly corresponds to TRBD1 (6 bases). The CDR3 is 14 residues long. Trimming stripped 0 bases from V and 8 bases from J, with 14 bases between. In germline, CDR1 is SGHRS, CDR2 YFSETQ. CDR3 region: CASSLDRVASGYTF. The CDR3, as DNA: TGCGCCAGCAGCTTGGACAGGGTTGCGTCGGGCTACACCTTC.

The genes are TRBV2 and TRBJ1-2, with D unclear. Germline assignment: CDR1 SNHLY and CDR2 FYNNEI. V was clipped by 1 base and J by 4 bases, with 10 bases between them. CDR3 length: 14 amino acids. Here the CDR3 DNA reads TGTGCCAGCAGTGAAGAGGCAGCCGCCTATGGCTACACCTTC. It yields the protein CASSEEAAAYGYTF.

The chain employs TRBV5-1 and TRBJ2-7, with TRBD1 matching over 7 bases. Germline CDR1 SGHRS, CDR2 YFSETQ. The V and J ends lost 3 bases and 4 bases, in that order; junction bases with no gene match: 16. This CDR3 is 17 amino acids long. The CDR3 bases are TGCGCCAGCAGCTCAAAACGTTCGGGACAGTATATTTACGAGCAGTACTTC. It specifies CASSSKRSGQYIYEQYF.

The chain uses TRBV9 and TRBJ1-1; possible D gene TRBD1, 6 bases. V lost 0 bases and J 4 bases, leaving 10 bases between the germline ends. The CDR3 has 14 residues. Germline V gives CDR1 SGDLS, CDR2 YYNGEE. Here the CDR3 reads CASSVVRTATEAFF. The CDR3 DNA reads as TGTGCCAGCAGCGTAGTTAGGACAGCCACTGAAGCTTTCTTT.

The rearrangement links TRBV5-4 to TRBJ2-1, with D possibly matching TRBD2 (7 bases). Germline V gene sequence: CDR1 SGHNT, CDR2 YYREEE (reference sequence). The V end lost 5 bases, the J end lost 6 bases, and 15 bases lay between the germline ends. CDR3 length equals 14 residues. The CDR3, as DNA: TGTGCCAGCAGATCTTGGGGGGGGCCCAATGAGCAGTTCTTC. It translates to CASRSWGGPNEQFF.

The chain carries TRBV6-5 and TRBJ2-7; D is perhaps TRBD1 (5 bases). V was shortened by 4 bases and J by 5 bases, with 12 bases between the two germline ends. The CDR3 length is 13 residues. Germline V gene sequence: CDR1 MNHEY, CDR2 SVGAGI. DNA for the CDR3: TGTGCCAGCAGTTCAGGGTTTGGAGACGAGCAGTACTTC. Its protein product is CASSSGFGDEQYF.

The rearrangement joins TRBV5-1 to TRBJ1-3; no firm D call. Per germline, CDR1 SGHRS and CDR2 YFSETQ. The CDR3 totals 14 residues. Trimming left V 3 bases short and J 8 bases short, with 15 bases between. The CDR3 loop is CASSSTLFGDTIYF. The CDR3 bases are TGCGCCAGCAGCTCCACCCTGTTTGGGGACACCATATATTTT.

This chain links TRBV28 with TRBJ2-7, with TRBD1 identical over 8 bases. Trimming at V came to 4 bases and at J to 6 bases, leaving 5 bases not matched to a gene. The germline gives CDR1 MDHEN, CDR2 SYDVKM. The CDR3 spans 13 residues. This CDR3 is CASSYPDRVEQYF. The CDR3 DNA reads as TGTGCCAGCAGTTACCCGGACAGGGTCGAGCAGTACTTC.

This clone was detected once. The gene calls are TRBV6-1 and TRBJ1-5; D gene ambiguous. Between the trimmed V and J ends, which lost 4 bases and 4 bases, there was a span of 5 bases. Per the germline V gene, CDR1 is MNHNS and CDR2 is SASEGT. The CDR3 extends over 12 amino acids. CDR3 region: CASSGANQPQHF. The DNA for the CDR3 is TGTGCCAGCAGTGGGGCTAATCAGCCCCAGCATTTT.

J is TRBJ2-7 and V is TRBV27, with D hard to call. V was pared by 4 bases and J by 5 bases, with 9 bases between. The CDR3 has 12 amino acids. CDR1 is MNHEY, CDR2 SMNVEV, per germline (reference sequence). CDR3 loop: CASSSRGDEQYF. The CDR3 DNA follows: TGTGCCAGCAGTTCTAGAGGCGACGAGCAGTACTTC.

The chain joins TRBV4-1 to TRBJ2-7; 7 bases line up with TRBD2. The CDR3 has 16 amino acids. Trimming cost V 0 bases and J 2 bases; bases outside gene matches: 7. Germline V gene data show CDR1 as MGHRA and CDR2 as YSYEKL. In nucleotides, the CDR3 is TGCGCCAGCAGCCAAGATAGGGGACTACCTCCCTACGAGCAGTACTTC. Translating gives CASSQDRGLPPYEQYF.

The chain links TRBV6-1 to TRBJ2-7; 9 bases are a match to TRBD1. Germline values: CDR1 MNHNS, CDR2 SASEGT. V shed 8 bases, J shed 4 bases, and the junction held 6 bases outside the gene matches. The CDR3 is 13 residues long. CDR3 sequence (DNA): TGTGCCAGCCACAGGGGGCTCATTTACGAGCAGTACTTC. As protein: CASHRGLIYEQYF.

The chain joins TRBV6-5 to TRBJ2-3; no clear D gene. The germline V gene encodes CDR1 MNHEY and CDR2 SVGAGI. The CDR3 covers 11 residues. V gave up 4 bases and J gave up 7 bases, with 6 bases separating them. The CDR3 DNA sequence: TGTGCCAGCAGTTTGGGTTATACGCAGTATTTT. Amino acids: CASSLGYTQYF.